The rows below give T cell receptor beta chains drawn from one sample of a study of OX40 agonist ivuxolimab in advanced cancers. Sequencing was performed with immunoSEQ multiplex PCR; in TCRdb, only in-frame clones are kept and a portion is missing. The data show about 28,000 clones, with just over 90% seen just once and approximately 25% held by the top ten. The sample consisted of CD4+ or CD8+ T cells sorted from blood, taken in a trial of the OX40 agonist ivuxolimab. The receptors shown here come from an adult with an advanced solid tumor such as melanoma, head and neck, liver or kidney cancer. Both conserved end residues are part of each CDR3. The D gene is left open where the match is weak. A clone size is listed for some rows: how often the clone was seen (once, few, many), or a class if it is expanded.

v_call	j_call	clone_size	d_call	cdr3_nt	cdr3_aa
TRBV6-5	TRBJ2-7	.	.	TGTGCCAGCAGTTTCCTAAGGAGCTCCTACGAGCAGTACTTC	CASSFLRSSYEQYF
TRBV2	TRBJ2-7	.	.	TGTGCCAGCAGTGACCCCGGGACACGGACCGACGAGCAGTACTTC	CASSDPGTRTDEQYF
TRBV10-1	TRBJ2-2	.	TRBD2	TGCGCCATCTGCTCCCCCACTACTAGCGGGAGGGCCACCGGGGAGCTGTTTTTT	CAICSPTTSGRATGELFF
TRBV4-2	TRBJ2-3	.	.	TGTGCCAGCAGCCAGGGGATACGTGCGGATACGCAGTATTTT	CASSQGIRADTQYF
TRBV5-8	TRBJ2-3	.	.	TGTGCCAGCAGCCTGGGCAGCACAGATACGCAGTATTTT	CASSLGSTDTQYF
TRBV30	TRBJ2-1	.	TRBD1	TGTGCCTGGAGCAAAGGGACAGATTCGCTCTTC	CAWSKGTDSLF
TRBV27	TRBJ1-2	.	.	TGTGCCAGCCAGTCAATGAGTCGTTGGGCCGGGGGCGGCTACACCTTC	CASQSMSRWAGGGYTF
TRBV29-1	TRBJ2-7	once	.	TGCAGCGTTGGCGGTGGGGGTAGGACCTACTACGAGCAGTACTTC	CSVGGGGRTYYEQYF
TRBV18	TRBJ2-7	.	.	TGTGCCAGCGATCAGGGAGAGCAGTACTTC	CASDQGEQYF
TRBV10-3	TRBJ1-6	.	.	TGTGCCATCAGTGTAGACAGGTCGGACTATAATTCACCCCTCCACTTT	CAISVDRSDYNSPLHF
TRBV7-9	TRBJ1-1	.	.	TGTGCCAGCAGCTCGGACGGTTTGAACACTGAAGCTTTCTTT	CASSSDGLNTEAFF
TRBV5-1	TRBJ2-1	.	TRBD2	TGCGCCAGCAGCTTTGGCGGACTAGCGGGCCACTCCTACAATGAGCAGTTCTTC	CASSFGGLAGHSYNEQFF
TRBV11-1	TRBJ1-5	.	.	TGTGCCAGCAGCTTCACCAGTAGCAATCAGCCCCAGCATTTT	CASSFTSSNQPQHF
TRBV18	TRBJ2-5	.	TRBD1	TGTGCCAGCTCACCAGAGACAGGGTCGGGAGAGACCCAGTACTTC	CASSPETGSGETQYF
TRBV2	TRBJ2-1	.	TRBD2	TGTGCCATCCGAGGCCGGGCGGGGGGAGATGAGCAGTTCTTC	CAIRGRAGGDEQFF
TRBV7-9	TRBJ2-7	once	.	TGTGCCAGCAGCTTAGCGGGGAACTACGAGCAGTACTTC	CASSLAGNYEQYF
TRBV19	TRBJ2-3	.	.	TGTGCCAGTAGTATATACCCCACGGGGGTTAGCACAGATACGCAGTATTTT	CASSIYPTGVSTDTQYF
TRBV27	TRBJ2-7	.	TRBD1	TGTGCCAGCAGTTCTGGGGGGACAGGGTACTTC	CASSSGGTGYF
TRBV19	TRBJ2-2	.	.	TGTGCCACTTGGGGTGGGCAGCTGTTTTTT	CATWGGQLFF
TRBV11-3	TRBJ1-6	.	TRBD1	TGTGCCAGCAGCCTACGACAGGGGAATAATTCACCCCTCCACTTT	CASSLRQGNNSPLHF
TRBV25-1	TRBJ2-1	.	.	TGTGCCAGCACATCGCTCCATGAGCAGTTCTTC	CASTSLHEQFF
TRBV7-9	TRBJ1-2	.	.	TGTGCCAGCAGCGGGGGGAGGCAGGACTATGGCTACACCTTC	CASSGGRQDYGYTF
TRBV2	TRBJ1-1	few	.	TGTGCCAGCATAGGGATCACTGAAGCTTTCTTT	CASIGITEAFF
TRBV7-6	TRBJ2-3	.	TRBD1	TGTGCCAGCAGCTATCCGGGACAGGGGGTCTCAGATACGCAGTATTTT	CASSYPGQGVSDTQYF
TRBV7-9	TRBJ2-7	.	TRBD1	TGTGCCAGCAGCTTTGGACAGGGGGGGGACGAGCAGTACTTC	CASSFGQGGDEQYF
TRBV30	TRBJ1-2	once	.	TGTGCCTGGAGTAAAGCCTTGGGGAACTATGGCTACACCTTC	CAWSKALGNYGYTF
TRBV7-9	TRBJ1-1	.	.	TGTGCCAGCAGCGGTAATTGGAACACTGAAGCTTTCTTT	CASSGNWNTEAFF
TRBV13	TRBJ2-3	.	.	TGTGCCAGCAGCTTCTTTTCGAGCACAGATACGCAGTATTTT	CASSFFSSTDTQYF
TRBV19	TRBJ1-1	.	.	TGTGCCAGTACCCCTTGGGGTGGCACTGAAGCTTTCTTT	CASTPWGGTEAFF
TRBV5-4	TRBJ1-3	.	.	TGTGCCAGCAGCCCGGACGGTGGAAACACCATATATTTT	CASSPDGGNTIYF
TRBV9	TRBJ2-7	.	TRBD1	TGTGCCAGCAGCACACAGGGGGGCGAGCAGTACTTC	CASSTQGGEQYF
TRBV4-3	TRBJ2-2	.	.	TGCGCCAGCAGCCAAGGGCGACAGCTCACCGGGGAGCTGTTTTTT	CASSQGRQLTGELFF
TRBV11-2	TRBJ2-2	.	.	TGTGCCAGCAGCGCTCTAGCACCCGGGGAGCTGTTTTTT	CASSALAPGELFF
TRBV6-5	TRBJ2-7	.	.	TGTGCCAGCAGTTACTCCCGAGGAGAATGGGCCTACGAGCAGTACTTC	CASSYSRGEWAYEQYF
TRBV4-1	TRBJ2-7	.	.	TGCGCCAGCAGCACCCAGGGGTACTCCTACGAGCAGTACTTC	CASSTQGYSYEQYF
TRBV5-4	TRBJ2-7	.	TRBD1	TGTGCCAGCAGTACCAGGGGGCCGGTCGGGGACGAGCAGTACTTC	CASSTRGPVGDEQYF
TRBV5-5	TRBJ1-1	.	.	TGTGCCAGCAGCCTGGTTGGCTCGGTCGCTGAAGCTTTCTTT	CASSLVGSVAEAFF
TRBV19	TRBJ1-2	few	TRBD1	TGTGCCAGTACCCCCGGGACAGGGGATGGCTACACCTTC	CASTPGTGDGYTF
TRBV4-1	TRBJ2-1	.	.	TGCGCCAGCAGCCAAGATTACCAAAATGAGCAGTTCTTC	CASSQDYQNEQFF
TRBV2	TRBJ2-1	.	TRBD1	TGTGCCAGCAGTGCCCCTACAGGGGGTTCCTACAATGAGCAGTTCTTC	CASSAPTGGSYNEQFF
TRBV9	TRBJ2-7	.	.	TGTGCCAGCAGCGTTGGGTCAGATCGGAACGAGCAGTACTTC	CASSVGSDRNEQYF
TRBV7-8	TRBJ1-1	.	.	TGTGCCAGCAGCTTAGCGGGGGCGGCTGAAGCTTTCTTT	CASSLAGAAEAFF
TRBV5-6	TRBJ2-2	.	.	TGTGCCAGCAGCTTCGGGAGTGGAACCGGGGAGCTGTTTTTT	CASSFGSGTGELFF
TRBV7-7	TRBJ2-5	.	TRBD2	TGTGCCAGCAGCTTAGCCCCACGACTAGCGGAGGGCCCCCCACAAGAGACCCAGTACTTC	CASSLAPRLAEGPPQETQYF
TRBV11-3	TRBJ2-7	.	TRBD1	TGTGCCAGCAGCTTACGGGGCGGGACAGGTAACTACGAGCAGTACTTC	CASSLRGGTGNYEQYF
TRBV13	TRBJ1-1	once	.	TGTGCCAGCGCGACACTGACTGAAGCTTTCTTT	CASATLTEAFF
TRBV6-5	TRBJ1-4	.	.	TGTGCCAGCAGTTTCAACTACCCTGTCCGTGAAAAACTGTTTTTT	CASSFNYPVREKLFF
TRBV7-6	TRBJ2-7	.	.	TGTGCCAGCAGCTTAGACCAAGAGGGCTCCTACGAGCAGTACTTC	CASSLDQEGSYEQYF
TRBV12-5	TRBJ2-3	.	TRBD1	TGTGCTAGTGGTTCAGGGGGACCCACAGATACGCAGTATTTT	CASGSGGPTDTQYF
TRBV7-9	TRBJ2-1	.	.	TGTGCCAGCAGCTTAGGAGCTCCAGACGATGAGCAGTTCTTC	CASSLGAPDDEQFF
TRBV5-6	TRBJ1-2	.	.	TGTGCCAGCATCGATTCACACGGGTATGGCTACACCTTC	CASIDSHGYGYTF